The present T cell receptor beta chain was sequenced within a study of cytomegalovirus exposure and HLA in healthy donors. Study details: The roughly 130 validation repertoires used the same platform as the roughly 700 first-cohort repertoires (as reported by a later analysis). Study results and caveats: Confirmation in vitro established that a few CMV-associated chains were specific for CMV antigens.

TCRdb keeps only in-frame clones here, not all; method: immunoSEQ multiplex PCR. The sample consists of some 150,000 clones, just under 90% of them appearing once. As regards this clone: What it binds is unknown.

The CDR3 is made up of 15 amino acids. Germline V gives CDR1 SNHLY, CDR2 FYNNEI. With 2 bases clipped from V and 8 bases from J, the junction kept 7 bases outside the gene matches. The sequenced sample consisted of PBMCs. This TCR was sampled from a woman aged 25 to 39 in good health and CMV-seronegative. The chain links TRBV2 to TRBJ2-1, with 9 bases lining up with TRBD2. The CDR3 sequence: CASSEIGRGGYEQFF. The CDR3 DNA is TGTGCCAGCAGTGAAATCGGGCGGGGGGGATATGAGCAGTTCTTC.